This note documents a single T cell receptor beta chain sequence. The antigen is unknown. This sample stems from a study of PD-1 blockade in mismatch repair-deficient tumors. The study's findings and limits: Tumor-resident clones, often absent from pretreatment blood, expanded after pembrolizumab and then contracted.

Sequencing used immunoSEQ multiplex PCR; TCRdb keeps in-frame clones, though not all of them. This table holds over 100,000 clones, 70% to 80% found once. The CDR3 length is 15 residues. Germline V gene sequence: CDR1 SGDLS, CDR2 YYNGEE. V lost 4 bases, J lost 3 bases, and 16 bases lay in between. The source is an adult with mismatch repair-deficient cancer. V usage is TRBV9 and J usage is TRBJ1-1, with D tentatively TRBD1 (5 bases). Sequenced material: peripheral blood, taken approximately 64 weeks after starting pembrolizumab. CDR3 sequence: CASSPRIRGDTEAFF. CDR3 DNA sequence: TGTGCCAGCAGCCCACGAATAAGGGGCGACACTGAAGCTTTCTTT.